This T cell receptor beta chain originates from a study of OX40 agonist ivuxolimab in advanced cancers. As for the study in general: It was ivuxolimab, an agonistic anti-OX40 (CD134) antibody, that patients were treated with. The eligibility criteria allowed prior anti-PD-1, anti-PD-L1 or anti-CTLA-4 therapy, and about 40% had some. Partial responses were observed in three patients, of whom one had hepatocellular carcinoma and two had cutaneous melanoma. General study points: In general, CD8+ T cells held more expanded clones than CD4+ did, on average.

Assay: immunoSEQ multiplex PCR; the TCRdb copy retains only in-frame clones and omits some. Of roughly 86,000 clones in the sample, just over 85% were seen once. As for this clone: Its antigen is not identified.

The clonotype originates from an adult with an advanced solid tumor such as melanoma, head and neck, liver or kidney cancer. The material sequenced was CD4+ or CD8+ T cells sorted from blood, taken in a trial of the OX40 agonist ivuxolimab.

The CDR3 sequence: CASSLGRDQPQHF. The CDR3 nucleotides read TGTGCCAGCAGCTTAGGGCGAGATCAGCCCCAGCATTTT. The chain uses TRBV7-2 and TRBJ1-5; D is uncertain. Germline V gene sequence: CDR1 SGHTA, CDR2 FQGNSA. The CDR3 runs 13 residues. The ends were cut back, 1 base at V and 5 bases at J, with 6 bases in the middle.